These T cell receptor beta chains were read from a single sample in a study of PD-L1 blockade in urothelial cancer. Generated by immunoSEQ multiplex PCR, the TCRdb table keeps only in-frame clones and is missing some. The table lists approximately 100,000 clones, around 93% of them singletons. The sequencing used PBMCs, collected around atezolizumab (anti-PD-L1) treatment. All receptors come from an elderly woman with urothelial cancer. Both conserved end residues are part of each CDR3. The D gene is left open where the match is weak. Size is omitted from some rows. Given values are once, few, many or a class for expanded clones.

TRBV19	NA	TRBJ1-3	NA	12	TGTGCCAGCAGTCACTCTGGAAACACCATATATTTT	CASSHSGNTIYF
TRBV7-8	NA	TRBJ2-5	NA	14	TGTGCCAGCAGCTTAGGACAGCAACAAGAGACCCAGTACTTC	CASSLGQQQETQYF
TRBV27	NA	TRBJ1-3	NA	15	TGTGCCAGCAGTTTGACGGGGGGCGTTGGAAACACCATATATTTT	CASSLTGGVGNTIYF
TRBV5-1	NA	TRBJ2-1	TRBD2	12	TGCGCCAGCACGACTAGCGCCCATGAGCAGTTCTTC	CASTTSAHEQFF
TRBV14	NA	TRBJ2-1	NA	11	TGTGCCAGCAGCTTCTCTAAGGAGCAGTTCTTC	CASSFSKEQFF
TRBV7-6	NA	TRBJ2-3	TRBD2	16	TGTGCCAGCAGCTCCCACCTAGCGGCCCCCACAGATACGCAGTATTTT	CASSSHLAAPTDTQYF
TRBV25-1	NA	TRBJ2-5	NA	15	TGTGCCAGCAGTGAATCCGGCAGCCGGGGAGAGACCCAGTACTTC	CASSESGSRGETQYF
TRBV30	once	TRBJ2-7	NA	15	TGTGCCTGGAGTGTCGGACTCCAACGCTCCTACGAGCAGTACTTC	CAWSVGLQRSYEQYF
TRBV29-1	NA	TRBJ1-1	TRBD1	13	TGCAGCGGGACAGGGGGCTTGTACACTGAAGCTTTCTTT	CSGTGGLYTEAFF
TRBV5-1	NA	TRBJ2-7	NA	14	TGCGCCAGCAGCGAAAATACAGGAGCCTACGAGCAGTACTTC	CASSENTGAYEQYF
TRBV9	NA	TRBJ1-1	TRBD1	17	TGTGCCAGCAGCGCCGGGACAGGTGCCCTTAGCTCCCCTGTAGCTTTCTTT	CASSAGTGALSSPVAFF
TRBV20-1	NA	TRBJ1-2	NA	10	TGCAGTGATCTGTTGAGGGGCTACACCTTC	CSDLLRGYTF
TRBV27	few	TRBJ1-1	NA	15	TGTGCCACCTCTTCGTTGGGGGGAGAAAACACTGAAGCTTTCTTT	CATSSLGGENTEAFF
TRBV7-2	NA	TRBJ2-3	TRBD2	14	TGTGCCAGCAGCTCGCAGCGGGGTCCAGATACGCAGTATTTT	CASSSQRGPDTQYF
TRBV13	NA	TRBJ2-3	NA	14	TGTGCCAGCAGCCCAGGGGCGTCTTCAGGAACGCAGTATTTT	CASSPGASSGTQYF
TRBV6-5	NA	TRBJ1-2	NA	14	TGTGCCAGCAGTTACTCGCAGGGGACGAATGGCTACACCTTC	CASSYSQGTNGYTF
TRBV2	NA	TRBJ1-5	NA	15	TGTGCCAGCAGTGATGGTTGGGGGGTGGAACAGCCCCAGCATTTT	CASSDGWGVEQPQHF
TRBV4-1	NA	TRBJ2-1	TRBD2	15	TGCGCCAGCAGCCAAACTAGCGGGAGGCTCTTTGAGCAGTTCTTC	CASSQTSGRLFEQFF
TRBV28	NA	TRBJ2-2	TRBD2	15	TGTGCCAGCAGAACCCAGCGGGATGGCACCGGGGAGCTGTTTTTT	CASRTQRDGTGELFF
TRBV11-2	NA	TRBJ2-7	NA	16	TGTGCCAGCAGTCGCATTATGCTTGGGGCTGAGTACGAGCAGTACTTC	CASSRIMLGAEYEQYF
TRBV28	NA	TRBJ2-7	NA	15	TGTGCCAGCAGTTTATCAGGGGCCGTAACCTACGAGCAGTACTTC	CASSLSGAVTYEQYF
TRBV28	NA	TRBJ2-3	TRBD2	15	TGTGCCAGCAGTTTAGCGGGAGTTAGCACAGATACGCAGTATTTT	CASSLAGVSTDTQYF
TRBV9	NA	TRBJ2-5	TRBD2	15	TGTGCCAGCAGCGTAGCTACAACTAGCGGGCAGACCCAGTACTTC	CASSVATTSGQTQYF
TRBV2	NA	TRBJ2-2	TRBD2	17	TGTGCCAGCAGTGCGTCTAGCGGGAGGTTCCTGACCGGGGAGCTGTTTTTT	CASSASSGRFLTGELFF
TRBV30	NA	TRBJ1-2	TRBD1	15	TGTGCCTGGAGTCCACCCGACAGGGCCAACTATGGCTACACCTTC	CAWSPPDRANYGYTF
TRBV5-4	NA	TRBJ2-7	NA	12	TGTGCCAGCAGCAGGGGACTCACCGAGCAGTACTTC	CASSRGLTEQYF
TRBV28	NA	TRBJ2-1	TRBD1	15	TGTGCCAGCAGTCTTGGGTGGACAGGGTACAATGAGCAGTTCTTC	CASSLGWTGYNEQFF
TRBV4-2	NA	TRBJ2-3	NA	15	TGTGCCAGCAGCGAACTAGGGTTTAGCACAGATACGCAGTATTTT	CASSELGFSTDTQYF
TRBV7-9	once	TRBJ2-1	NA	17	TGTGCCAGCAGCTTAGTGGGGCGGGGACCACGGGGAAATGAGCAGTTCTTC	CASSLVGRGPRGNEQFF
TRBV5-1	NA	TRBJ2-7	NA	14	TGCGCCAGCAGCTACCAGACAGGCTCCTACGAGCAGTACTTC	CASSYQTGSYEQYF
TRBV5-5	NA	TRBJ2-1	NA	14	TGTGCCAGCGCTAACCGGGTGGCGAACAATGAGCAGTTCTTC	CASANRVANNEQFF
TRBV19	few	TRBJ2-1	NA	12	TGTGCCAGTAGAAAGCCGAACAATGAGCAGTTCTTC	CASRKPNNEQFF
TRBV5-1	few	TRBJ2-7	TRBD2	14	TGCGCCAGCAGCTTAAGCGGGAGGGCCGGCGAGCAGTACTTC	CASSLSGRAGEQYF
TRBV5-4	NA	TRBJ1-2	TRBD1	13	TGTGCCAGCAGCCCGACAGGGAACTATGGCTACACCTTC	CASSPTGNYGYTF
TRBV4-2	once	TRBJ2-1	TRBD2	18	TGTGCCAGCAGCCAGAGACCCACTCAGGGACTAGAGATCAATGAGCAGTTCTTC	CASSQRPTQGLEINEQFF
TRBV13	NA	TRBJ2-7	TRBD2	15	TGTGCCAGCAGCTCAGCAACTAGCGGTCCCTACGAGCAGTACTTC	CASSSATSGPYEQYF